This entry lists 3 T cell receptor beta chains sequenced from one sample in a study of human T cells and chemical hapten exposure. TCRdb redid the calling of the RACE reads with MiXCR, one entry per CDR3 protein. In the table there are approximately 60,000 distinct CDR3 sequences, 9.5% to 11% of which are singletons. The time point: patch test 3, about 24 weeks after DPC sensitization. As for treatment: therapeutic diphenylcyclopropenone sensitization with weekly scalp DPC. The sequences come from whole blood, collected in connection with sensitization to the hapten diphenylcyclopropenone (DPC). Source of these receptors: a woman in her twenties or thirties with alopecia areata. Some clones in this sample may be carry-over from other donors' samples.

This clonotype was counted only a few times. The J gene is TRBJ2-3, the V gene TRBV15; the match to TRBD1 covers 9 bases. This CDR3 is built from 14 residues. The ends lost 4 bases at V and 6 bases at J; junction bases unmatched: 5. Germline CDR1 LNHNV, CDR2 YYDKDF (reference sequence). CDR3 DNA sequence: TGTGCCACCAGCATCGGGACAGGGCCGGATACGCAGTATTTT. As protein: CATSIGTGPDTQYF.

The chain's CDR3 is CASSLVGTGGTTEAFF. DNA of the CDR3: TGTGCCAGCAGCTTAGTCGGGACAGGGGGCACAACTGAAGCTTTCTTT. J is TRBJ1-1 and V is TRBV7-2; 12 bases line up with TRBD1. From germline, CDR1 is SGHTA and CDR2 FQGNSA. The CDR3 loop spans 16 amino acids. After removal of 1 base from V and 5 bases from J, the junction contained 5 bases not matched to a gene.

The chain employs TRBV7-9 and TRBJ2-4; TRBD2 agrees at 9 bases. Germline V gene lookup returns CDR1 SEHNR and CDR2 FQNEAQ (reference sequence). The CDR3 runs 19 residues. V gave up 1 base and J gave up 0 bases; unmatched junction bases: 10. CDR3 nucleotide sequence: TGTGCCAGCAGCTTAGTTATGTCTAGCGGGGTTCTAGCCAAAAACATTCAGTACTTC. This gives the protein CASSLVMSSGVLAKNIQYF.